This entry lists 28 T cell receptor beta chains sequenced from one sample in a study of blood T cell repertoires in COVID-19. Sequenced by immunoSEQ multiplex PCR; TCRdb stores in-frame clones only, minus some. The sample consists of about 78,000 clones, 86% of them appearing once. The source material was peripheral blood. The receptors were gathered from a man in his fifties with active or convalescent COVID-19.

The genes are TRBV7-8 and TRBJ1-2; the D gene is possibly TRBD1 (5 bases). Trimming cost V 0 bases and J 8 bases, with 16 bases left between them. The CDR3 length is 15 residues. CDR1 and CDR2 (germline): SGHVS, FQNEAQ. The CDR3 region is CASSLAPESRGGYTF. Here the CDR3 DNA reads TGTGCCAGCAGCTTAGCGCCCGAGTCCCGGGGGGGCTACACCTTC. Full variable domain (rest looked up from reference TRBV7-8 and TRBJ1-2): GAGVSQSPRYKVAKRGQDVALRCDPISGHVSLFWYQQALGQGPEFLTYFQNEAQLDKSGLPSDRFFAERPEGSVSTLKIQRTQQEDSAVYLCASSLAPESRGGYTFGSGTRLTVV.

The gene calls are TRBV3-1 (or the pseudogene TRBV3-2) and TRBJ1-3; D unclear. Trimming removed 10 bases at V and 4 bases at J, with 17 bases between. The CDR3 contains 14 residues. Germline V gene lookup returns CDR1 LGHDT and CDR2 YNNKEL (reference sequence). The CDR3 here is CATSGPGDGNTIYF. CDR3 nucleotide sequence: TGTGCCACCTCAGGCCCGGGAGACGGAAACACCATATATTTT.

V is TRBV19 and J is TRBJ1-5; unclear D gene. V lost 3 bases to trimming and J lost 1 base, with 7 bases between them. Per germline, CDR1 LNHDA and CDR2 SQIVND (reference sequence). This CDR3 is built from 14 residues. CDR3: CASSILRSNQPQHF. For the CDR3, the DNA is TGTGCCAGTAGTATTCTGAGGAGCAATCAGCCCCAGCATTTT.

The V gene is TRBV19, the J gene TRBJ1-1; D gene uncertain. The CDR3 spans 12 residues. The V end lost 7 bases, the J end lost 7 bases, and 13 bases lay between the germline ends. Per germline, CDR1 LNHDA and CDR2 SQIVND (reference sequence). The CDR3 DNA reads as TGTGCCAGTACCCTCGACGCGGGTGAAGCTTTCTTT. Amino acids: CASTLDAGEAFF.

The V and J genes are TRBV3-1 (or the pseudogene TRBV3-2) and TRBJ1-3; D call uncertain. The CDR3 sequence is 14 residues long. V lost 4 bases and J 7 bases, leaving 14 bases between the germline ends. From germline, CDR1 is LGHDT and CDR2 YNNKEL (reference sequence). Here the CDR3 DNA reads TGTGCCAGCAGCCCGAGCGCCGGGGATAACACCATATATTTT. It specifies CASSPSAGDNTIYF.

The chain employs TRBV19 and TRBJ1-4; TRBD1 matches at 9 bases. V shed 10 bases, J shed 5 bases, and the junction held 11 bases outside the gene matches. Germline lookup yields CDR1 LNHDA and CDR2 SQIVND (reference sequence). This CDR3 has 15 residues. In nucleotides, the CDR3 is TGTGCCACAAAGACAGGGGGGATAGTGAATGAAAAACTGTTTTTT. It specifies CATKTGGIVNEKLFF.

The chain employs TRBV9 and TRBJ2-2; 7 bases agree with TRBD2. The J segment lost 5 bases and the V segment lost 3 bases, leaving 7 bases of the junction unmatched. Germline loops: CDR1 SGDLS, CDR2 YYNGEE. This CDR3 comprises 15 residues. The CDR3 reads CASSGTAGDTGELFF. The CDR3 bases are TGTGCCAGCAGCGGGACCGCGGGGGATACCGGGGAGCTGTTTTTT.

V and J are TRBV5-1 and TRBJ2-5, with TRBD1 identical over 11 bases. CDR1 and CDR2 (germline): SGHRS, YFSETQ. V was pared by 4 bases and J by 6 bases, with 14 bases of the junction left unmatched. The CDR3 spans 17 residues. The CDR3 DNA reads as TGCGCCAGCAGCCCGGGCGGTGGACAGGGGGCAATACAGACCCAGTACTTC. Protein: CASSPGGGQGAIQTQYF.

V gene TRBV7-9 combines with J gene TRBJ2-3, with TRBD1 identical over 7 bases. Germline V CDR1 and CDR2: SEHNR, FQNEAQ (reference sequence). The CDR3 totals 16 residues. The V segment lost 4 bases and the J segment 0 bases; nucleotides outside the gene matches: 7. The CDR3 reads CASSSWTGISTDTQYF. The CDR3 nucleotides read TGTGCCAGCAGCTCCTGGACAGGCATTAGCACAGATACGCAGTATTTT.

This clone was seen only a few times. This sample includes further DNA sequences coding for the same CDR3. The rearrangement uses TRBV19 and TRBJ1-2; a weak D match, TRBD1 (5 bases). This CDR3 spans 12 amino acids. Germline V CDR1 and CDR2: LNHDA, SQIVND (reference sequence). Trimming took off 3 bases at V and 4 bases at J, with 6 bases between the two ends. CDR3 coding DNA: TGTGCCAGTAGTATCGACAGCTATGGCTACACCTTC. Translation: CASSIDSYGYTF.

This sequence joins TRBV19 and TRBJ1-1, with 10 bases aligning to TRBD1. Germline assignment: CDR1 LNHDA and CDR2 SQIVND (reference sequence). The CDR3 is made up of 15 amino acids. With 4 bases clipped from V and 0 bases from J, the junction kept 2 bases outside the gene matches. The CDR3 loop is CASSKTGGMNTEAFF. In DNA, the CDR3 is TGTGCCAGTAGTAAGACAGGGGGCATGAACACTGAAGCTTTCTTT.

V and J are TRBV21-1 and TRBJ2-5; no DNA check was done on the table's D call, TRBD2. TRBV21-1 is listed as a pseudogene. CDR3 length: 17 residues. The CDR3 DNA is TGTGCCAGCAGCAAAGGACTAGCGGGGGGGGATTTAGAGACCCAGTACTTC. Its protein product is CASSKGLAGGDLETQYF.

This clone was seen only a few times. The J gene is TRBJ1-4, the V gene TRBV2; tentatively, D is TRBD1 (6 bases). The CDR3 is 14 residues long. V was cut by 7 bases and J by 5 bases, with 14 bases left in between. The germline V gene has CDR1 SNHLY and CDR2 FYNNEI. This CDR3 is CASIPLGGNEKLFF. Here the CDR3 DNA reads TGTGCCAGCATTCCCCTAGGGGGAAATGAAAAACTGTTTTTT.

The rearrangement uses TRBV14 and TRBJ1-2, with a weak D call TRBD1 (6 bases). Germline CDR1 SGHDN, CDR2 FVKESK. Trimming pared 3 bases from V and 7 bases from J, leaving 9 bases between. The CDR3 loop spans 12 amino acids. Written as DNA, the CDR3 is TGTGCCAGCAGCCAGGGGACATTTGGCTACACCTTC. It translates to CASSQGTFGYTF.

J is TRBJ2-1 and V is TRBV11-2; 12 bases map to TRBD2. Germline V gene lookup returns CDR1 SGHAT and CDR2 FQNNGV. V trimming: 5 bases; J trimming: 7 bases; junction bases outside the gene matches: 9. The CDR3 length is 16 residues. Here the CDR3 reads CASSLLAGGPLNEQFF. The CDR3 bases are TGTGCCAGCAGCCTCCTAGCGGGGGGGCCGTTGAATGAGCAGTTCTTC.

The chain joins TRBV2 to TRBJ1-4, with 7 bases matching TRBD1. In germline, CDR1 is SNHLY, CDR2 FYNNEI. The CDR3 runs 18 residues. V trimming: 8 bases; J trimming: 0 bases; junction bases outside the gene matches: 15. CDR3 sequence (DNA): TGTGCCAGCTCCCGGAGCCGACAGGGTGGGGCAACTAATGAAAAACTGTTTTTT. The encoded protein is CASSRSRQGGATNEKLFF.

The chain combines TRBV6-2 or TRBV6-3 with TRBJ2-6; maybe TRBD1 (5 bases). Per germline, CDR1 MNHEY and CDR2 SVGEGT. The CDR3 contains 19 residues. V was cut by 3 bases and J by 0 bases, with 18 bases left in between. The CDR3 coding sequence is TGTGCCAGCAGTTATAGGGGTGGGCAGTTGAGCTCTGGGGCCAACGTCCTGACTTTC. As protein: CASSYRGGQLSSGANVLTF.

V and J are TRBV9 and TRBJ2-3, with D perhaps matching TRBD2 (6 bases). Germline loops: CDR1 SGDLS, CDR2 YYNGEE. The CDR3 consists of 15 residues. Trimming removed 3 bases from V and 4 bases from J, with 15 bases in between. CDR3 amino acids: CASSAGHGEADTQYF. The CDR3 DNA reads TGTGCCAGCAGCGCCGGACACGGGGAGGCAGATACGCAGTATTTT.

The CDR3 DNA follows: TGTGCCACGAAAAGGGGGAGAAATGAAAAACTGTTTTTT. It encodes CATKRGRNEKLFF. The chain joins TRBV12-3 or TRBV12-4 to TRBJ1-4, with a weak D call TRBD1 (6 bases). This CDR3 contains 13 residues. V shed 10 bases and J shed 5 bases, with 14 bases lying between them.

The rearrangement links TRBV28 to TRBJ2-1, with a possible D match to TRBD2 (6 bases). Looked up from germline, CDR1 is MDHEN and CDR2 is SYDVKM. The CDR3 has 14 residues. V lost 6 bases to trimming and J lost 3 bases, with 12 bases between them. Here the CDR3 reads CASSLGLIYNEQFF. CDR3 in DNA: TGTGCCAGCAGCCTGGGACTGATCTACAATGAGCAGTTCTTC.

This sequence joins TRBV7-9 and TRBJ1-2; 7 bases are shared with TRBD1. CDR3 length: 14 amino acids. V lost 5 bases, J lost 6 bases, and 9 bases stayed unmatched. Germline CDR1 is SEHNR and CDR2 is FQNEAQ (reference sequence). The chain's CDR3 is CASSLSTGSNGYTF. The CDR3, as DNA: TGTGCCAGCAGCCTATCGACAGGGAGTAATGGCTACACCTTC. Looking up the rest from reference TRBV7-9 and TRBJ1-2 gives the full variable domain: DTGVSQNPRHKITKRGQNVTFRCDPISEHNRLYWYRQTLGQGPEFLTYFQNEAQLEKSRLLSDRFSAERPKGSFSTLEIQRTEQGDSAMYLCASSLSTGSNGYTFGSGTRLTVV.

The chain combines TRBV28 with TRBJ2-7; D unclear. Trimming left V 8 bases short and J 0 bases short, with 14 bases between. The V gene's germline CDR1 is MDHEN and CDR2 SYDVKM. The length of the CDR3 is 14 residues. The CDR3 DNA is TGTGCCAGCTTCTGGGTAAGGAGCTCCTACGAGCAGTACGTC. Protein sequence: CASFWVRSSYEQYV.

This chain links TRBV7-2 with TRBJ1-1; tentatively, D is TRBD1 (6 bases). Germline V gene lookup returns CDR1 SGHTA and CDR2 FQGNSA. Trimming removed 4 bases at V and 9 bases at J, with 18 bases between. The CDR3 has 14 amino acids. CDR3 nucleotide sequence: TGTGCCAGCAGCTCAAGGGGGGGAGGTGTAAAAGCTTTCTTT. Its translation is CASSSRGGGVKAFF.

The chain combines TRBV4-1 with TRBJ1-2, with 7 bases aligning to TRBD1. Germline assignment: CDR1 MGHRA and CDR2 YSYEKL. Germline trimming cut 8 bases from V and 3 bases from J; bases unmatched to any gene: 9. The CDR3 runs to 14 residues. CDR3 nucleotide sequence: TGCGCCAGCCTAGGAGCAGGGGGAGACTATGGCTACACCTTC. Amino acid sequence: CASLGAGGDYGYTF.

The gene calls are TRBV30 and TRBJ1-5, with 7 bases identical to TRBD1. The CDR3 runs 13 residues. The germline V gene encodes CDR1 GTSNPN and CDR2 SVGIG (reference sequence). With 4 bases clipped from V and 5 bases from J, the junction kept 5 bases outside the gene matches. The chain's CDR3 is CAWNRQGDQPQHF. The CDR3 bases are TGTGCCTGGAACAGACAGGGAGATCAGCCCCAGCATTTT.

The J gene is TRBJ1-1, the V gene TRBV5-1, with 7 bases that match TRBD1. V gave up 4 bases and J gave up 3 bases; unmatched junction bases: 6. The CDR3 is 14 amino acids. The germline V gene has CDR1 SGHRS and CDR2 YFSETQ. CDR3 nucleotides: TGCGCCAGCAGCCTGGACAGGCCAGACACTGAAGCTTTCTTT. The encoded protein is CASSLDRPDTEAFF.

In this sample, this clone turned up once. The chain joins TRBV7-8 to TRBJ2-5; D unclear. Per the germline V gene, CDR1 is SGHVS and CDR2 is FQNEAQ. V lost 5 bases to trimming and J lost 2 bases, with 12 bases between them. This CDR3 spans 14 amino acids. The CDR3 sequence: CASSIQLGQETQYF. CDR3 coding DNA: TGTGCCAGCAGCATCCAACTCGGGCAAGAGACCCAGTACTTC.

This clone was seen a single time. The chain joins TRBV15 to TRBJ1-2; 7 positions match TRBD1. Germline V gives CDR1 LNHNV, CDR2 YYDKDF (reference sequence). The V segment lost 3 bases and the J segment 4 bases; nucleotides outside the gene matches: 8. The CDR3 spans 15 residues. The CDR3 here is CATSREGQFPYGYTF. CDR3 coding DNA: TGTGCCACCAGCAGGGAGGGACAGTTCCCCTATGGCTACACCTTC.